One sample yielded the 13 T cell receptor beta chains listed below, sequenced in a study of cytomegalovirus exposure and HLA in healthy donors. PCR employed 60 Vbeta and 13 Jbeta primers. Libraries were prepared by immunoSEQ multiplex PCR; TCRdb keeps only in-frame clonotypes and omits some of them. The sample yields over 250,000 clones, under 80% seen once. What was sequenced was PBMCs. These receptors came from a female donor in good health and CMV-seronegative.

The rearrangement links TRBV2 to TRBJ2-5; D is undetermined. The J call may be faulty, since TRBJ2-7 better matches the DNA end. Germline values: CDR1 SNHLY, CDR2 FYNNEI. This CDR3 is built from 14 residues. The CDR3 sequence: CASSEASSISEQYF. The CDR3 DNA sequence: TGTGCCAGCAGTGAAGCTAGTTCGATCAGCGAGCAGTACTTC.

V usage is TRBV27 and J usage is TRBJ1-4; D remains unclear. The CDR3 is 12 amino acids. Germline-derived CDR1 and CDR2 are MNHEY and SMNVEV (reference sequence). V lost 8 bases, J lost 4 bases, and 8 bases lay in between. The CDR3 DNA follows: TGTGCCAGCGGGCCCTTTAATGAAAAACTGTTTTTT. It is translated as CASGPFNEKLFF.

The chain joins TRBV30 to TRBJ1-5; D might be TRBD1 (5 bases). CDR1 GTSNPN and CDR2 SVGIG come from the germline V gene (reference sequence). Trimming removed 4 bases from V and 7 bases from J, with 17 bases in between. The CDR3 has 14 residues. CDR3 residues: CAWTKQAGGQPQHF. The CDR3 DNA sequence: TGTGCCTGGACGAAACAGGCGGGGGGGCAGCCCCAGCATTTT.

This clone was counted a few times. The V call is TRBV21-1, the J call TRBJ2-4; the table's D call TRBD1 went unverified against the DNA. TRBV21-1 is described as a pseudogene. The CDR3 consists of 16 residues. CDR3 DNA: TGTGCCAGCAGCTCCCGGGACAGGCGTTCCAAAAACATTCAGTACTTC. It yields the protein CASSSRDRRSKNIQYF.

J is TRBJ1-1 and V is TRBV5-4; 10 nucleotides align to TRBD1. The germline V gene has CDR1 SGHNT and CDR2 YYREEE (reference sequence). The J segment lost 3 bases and the V segment lost 2 bases, leaving 4 bases of the junction unmatched. There are 15 residues in the CDR3. The DNA of the CDR3 is TGTGCCAGCAGCTTCCGGACAGGGGGGGACACTGAAGCTTTCTTT. Its translation is CASSFRTGGDTEAFF.

This clone was observed a single time. CDR3 nucleotide sequence: TGCGCCAGCAGCCTTACCGGACAGGGAGAAACTGAAGCTTTCTTT. It yields the protein CASSLTGQGETEAFF. The chain combines TRBV5-1 with TRBJ1-1; 8 nucleotides agree with TRBD1. Germline CDR1 and CDR2: SGHRS and YFSETQ. The length of the CDR3 is 15 residues. J was trimmed by 5 bases and V by 4 bases; bases with no gene match: 10.

V gene TRBV6-1 combines with J gene TRBJ2-1; 10 bases fit TRBD2. Germline lookup yields CDR1 MNHNS and CDR2 SASEGT. This CDR3 is built from 14 residues. The junction had 4 bases not matched to a gene; V was cut back by 3 bases and J by 8 bases. CDR3 in DNA: TGTGCCAGCAGTGACAGCGGGAGGGCCGATGAGCAGTTCTTC. This codes for CASSDSGRADEQFF.

The chain combines TRBV6-6 with TRBJ2-5; TRBD1 is a possible D gene (7 bases). Germline V gene lookup returns CDR1 MNHNY and CDR2 SVGAGI (reference sequence). This CDR3 has 16 residues. Deletions cut 0 bases from V and 5 bases from J, with 16 bases between. This chain's CDR3 is CASSYSEGAVEETQYF. In nucleotides, the CDR3 is TGTGCCAGCAGTTACTCGGAGGGGGCGGTTGAGGAGACCCAGTACTTC.

The gene calls are TRBV7-9 and TRBJ2-7, with 7 bases identical to TRBD2. CDR1 and CDR2 from the germline V gene are SEHNR and FQNEAQ (reference sequence). The ends lost 5 bases at V and 0 bases at J; junction bases unmatched: 7. This CDR3 region has 15 residues. CDR3 sequence reads: CASSVASGNSYEQYF. The CDR3 nucleotides are TGTGCCAGCAGCGTCGCGAGCGGGAACTCCTACGAGCAGTACTTC.

V and J are TRBV5-1 and TRBJ2-2, with D perhaps matching TRBD2 (6 bases). The CDR3 loop spans 18 amino acids. Germline CDR1 is SGHRS and CDR2 is YFSETQ. Trimming left V 1 base short and J 5 bases short, with 21 bases between. The CDR3 loop is CASSLNEQSGGVTGELFF. In DNA form, the CDR3 reads TGCGCCAGCAGCTTGAATGAACAGAGCGGAGGGGTGACCGGGGAGCTGTTTTTT.

The chain combines TRBV29-1 with TRBJ1-3; tentative D call: TRBD1 (6 bases). Germline V gene lookup returns CDR1 SQVTM and CDR2 ANQGSEA. The CDR3 covers 13 residues. V shed 3 bases and J shed 4 bases, with 10 bases lying between them. In DNA form, the CDR3 reads TGCAGCGTTGAGGCAGGGGTGGGAAACACCATATATTTT. Translation: CSVEAGVGNTIYF.

V and J are TRBV5-4 and TRBJ2-7; TRBD1 matches at 10 bases. Germline-derived CDR1 and CDR2 are SGHNT and YYREEE (reference sequence). This CDR3 spans 17 amino acids. The junction had 13 bases not matched to a gene; V was cut back by 4 bases and J by 3 bases. The CDR3 protein is CASSRGGPGQGVYEQYF. CDR3 DNA: TGTGCCAGCAGCCGGGGGGGACCCGGACAGGGGGTCTACGAGCAGTACTTC.

This rearrangement joins TRBV2 to TRBJ2-3; no reliable D call. Trimming took 7 bases from V and 2 from J, leaving 7 bases between them. From germline, CDR1 is SNHLY and CDR2 FYNNEI. This CDR3 comprises 12 residues. CDR3 amino acids: CASTPHTDTQYF. CDR3 DNA sequence: TGTGCCAGCACCCCACACACAGATACGCAGTATTTT.